Listed here are 17 T cell receptor beta chains from one sample, sequenced in a study of T cell responses to AZD1222 COVID-19 vaccine. Data came from immunoSEQ multiplex PCR; TCRdb stores just in-frame clones and leaves some out. In the table there are 110,000 to 150,000 clones, over 75% of which are singletons. The sequencing here drew on peripheral blood, taken on day 0 of AZD1222 vaccination. The source is an adult in good health.

This chain links TRBV25-1 with TRBJ1-1; tentative D call: TRBD1 (6 bases). Germline-derived CDR1 and CDR2 are MGHDK and SYGVNS. The CDR3 has 16 amino acids. Trimming left V 3 bases short and J 0 bases short, with 14 bases between. The CDR3 loop reads CASSEAGHSMNTEAFF. CDR3 nucleotide sequence: TGTGCCAGCAGTGAGGCGGGACACTCCATGAACACTGAAGCTTTCTTT.

This chain connects TRBV24-1 to TRBJ2-1; tentative D call: TRBD2 (5 bases). The CDR3 consists of 16 residues. Trimming stripped 4 bases from V and 6 bases from J, with 18 bases between. Germline V CDR1 and CDR2: KGHDR, SFDVKD. The CDR3 region is CATSDGGPGRGNEQFF. DNA of the CDR3: TGTGCCACCAGTGACGGAGGCCCTGGTCGGGGCAATGAGCAGTTCTTC.

The rearrangement joins TRBV12-3 or TRBV12-4 to TRBJ2-7; TRBD2 aligns across 8 bases. V was clipped by 6 bases and J by 6 bases; unmatched bases: 4. This CDR3 comprises 12 residues. The CDR3 DNA sequence: TGTGCCAGCAGCCGGACTAGCCGCGAGCAGTACTTC. It codes for CASSRTSREQYF.

There are a few counts of this clone. The J gene is TRBJ1-5, the V gene TRBV25-1; the D gene is possibly TRBD1 (6 bases). Germline CDR1 reads MGHDK; CDR2 reads SYGVNS. The CDR3 contains 15 residues. The germline V and J ends were trimmed by 4 bases and 0 bases, with 10 bases remaining between them. CDR3 in DNA: TGTGCCAGCAGTGTACAGGGATATAGCAATCAGCCCCAGCATTTT. It encodes CASSVQGYSNQPQHF.

The rearrangement links TRBV7-9 to TRBJ1-4, with D maybe TRBD1 (5 bases). Trimming stripped 1 base from V and 4 bases from J, with 7 bases between. The CDR3 consists of 14 residues. Looked up from germline, CDR1 is SEHNR and CDR2 is FQNEAQ (reference sequence). CDR3 nucleotide sequence: TGTGCCAGCAGCTTAGGGGGGGATAATGAAAAACTGTTTTTT. Translation gives CASSLGGDNEKLFF.

This chain connects TRBV3-1 (or the pseudogene TRBV3-2) to TRBJ2-5; 9 nucleotides align to TRBD1. The CDR3 is made up of 14 amino acids. Germline CDR1 LGHDT, CDR2 YNNKEL (reference sequence). Trimming at V came to 7 bases and at J to 1 base, leaving 4 bases not matched to a gene. CDR3 amino acids: CASKRTGVQETQYF. The CDR3 nucleotides read TGTGCCAGCAAAAGGACAGGGGTCCAAGAGACCCAGTACTTC.

The V gene is TRBV4-1, the J gene TRBJ2-2; TRBD2 matches 8 bases. The germline V gene encodes CDR1 MGHRA and CDR2 YSYEKL. The CDR3 runs to 17 residues. Trimming cost V 2 bases and J 1 base; bases outside gene matches: 6. This CDR3 reads CASSQFLAGLNTGELFF. The CDR3 bases are TGCGCCAGCAGCCAATTCCTAGCGGGCCTGAACACCGGGGAGCTGTTTTTT.

The chain has TRBV29-1 and TRBJ2-2; no definite D call. Looked up from germline, CDR1 is SQVTM and CDR2 is ANQGSEA. V shed 5 bases and J shed 1 base, with 5 bases lying between them. The CDR3 has 12 residues. This chain's CDR3 is CSVRQNTGELFF. The CDR3 nucleotides are TGCAGCGTTCGGCAGAACACCGGGGAGCTGTTTTTT.

In its sample, this clone was seen once. J is TRBJ1-5 and V is TRBV19; no reliable D call. The CDR3 length is 12 residues. V gave up 5 bases and J gave up 11 bases, with 13 bases separating them. Looked up from germline, CDR1 is LNHDA and CDR2 is SQIVND (reference sequence). The CDR3 here is CASSARPETQHF. The CDR3 region has the DNA TGTGCCAGTAGTGCTAGACCCGAAACCCAGCATTTT.

V is TRBV19 and J is TRBJ2-5, with 10 bases identical to TRBD2. The CDR3 is 18 residues long. Trimming removed 6 bases from V and 4 bases from J; junction bases left unmatched: 17. The germline gives CDR1 LNHDA, CDR2 SQIVND (reference sequence). CDR3 nucleotides: TGTGCCAGTAGCCACCCGGGTAGCGGGGGGCTAATAGCAGAGACCCAGTACTTC. This encodes CASSHPGSGGLIAETQYF.

The sample holds one count of this clone. V and J are TRBV20-1 and TRBJ2-1; 11 bases map to TRBD2. The J segment lost 4 bases and the V segment lost 3 bases, leaving 2 bases of the junction unmatched. The CDR3 length is 14 residues. From germline, CDR1 is DFQATT and CDR2 SNEGSKA (reference sequence). CDR3 region: CSASSGRDYNEQFF. In DNA, the CDR3 is TGCAGTGCTAGTAGCGGGAGGGATTACAATGAGCAGTTCTTC.

The V and J genes are TRBV5-1 and TRBJ2-1, with 13 bases lining up with TRBD2. CDR1 and CDR2 from the germline V gene are SGHRS and YFSETQ. CDR3 size: 17 residues. The junction had 8 bases not matched to a gene; V was cut back by 4 bases and J by 4 bases. CDR3 bases: TGCGCCAGCAGCCCCTGGACTAGCGGGGGCCCTTACAATGAGCAGTTCTTC. Its protein is CASSPWTSGGPYNEQFF. The variable domain in full, with the rest retrieved from reference TRBV5-1 and TRBJ2-1, is KAGVTQTPRYLIKTRGQQVTLSCSPISGHRSVSWYQQTPGQGLQFLFEYFSETQRNKGNFPGRFSGRQFSNSRSEMNVSTLELGDSALYLCASSPWTSGGPYNEQFFGPGTRLTVL.

The table lists this clone with a count of one. The chain uses TRBV7-3 and TRBJ2-2, with TRBD1 matching 10 bases. V trimming: 2 bases; J trimming: 6 bases; junction bases outside the gene matches: 3. The germline V gene encodes CDR1 SGHTA and CDR2 FQGTGA. This CDR3 is built from 15 residues. CDR3 residues: CASSLSGQGAGELFF. The CDR3 nucleotides are TGTGCCAGCAGCTTATCAGGACAGGGGGCCGGGGAGCTGTTTTTT.

This chain connects TRBV30 to TRBJ1-5, with 7 bases aligning to TRBD1. The CDR3 length is 13 residues. The V gene end was trimmed by 2 bases and the J gene end by 5 bases; junction bases not matched to a gene: 3. Germline CDR1 is GTSNPN and CDR2 is SVGIG (reference sequence). The CDR3 region has the DNA TGTGCCTGGAGTACAGGGGCGTATCAGCCCCAGCATTTT. This translates into CAWSTGAYQPQHF. Filled out from reference TRBV30 and TRBJ1-5, the complete variable domain reads SQTIHQWPATLVQPVGSPLSLECTVEGTSNPNLYWYRQAAGRGLQLLFYSVGIGQISSEVPQNLSASRPQDRQFILSSKKLLLSDSGFYLCAWSTGAYQPQHFGDGTRLSIL.

V gene TRBV27 combines with J gene TRBJ1-1; D perhaps matches TRBD1 (5 bases). The germline gives CDR1 MNHEY, CDR2 SMNVEV (reference sequence). The CDR3 is 13 amino acids. Deletions cut 0 bases from V and 7 bases from J, with 9 bases between. For the CDR3, the DNA is TGTGCCAGCAGTTTATCGCCGGGACTTGAAGCTTTCTTT. Protein sequence: CASSLSPGLEAFF.

V usage is TRBV7-2 and J usage is TRBJ2-4; D might be TRBD1 or TRBD2, each matching 5 bases. Trimming shortened V by 5 bases and J by 2 bases, and 10 bases separated the two germline ends. CDR3 length equals 14 residues. The germline CDR1 and CDR2 sequences are SGHTA and FQGNSA. This CDR3 is CASSRDVSKNIQYF. As DNA, the CDR3 is TGTGCCAGCAGCCGGGACGTATCCAAAAACATTCAGTACTTC. Full variable domain (rest looked up from reference TRBV7-2 and TRBJ2-4): GAGVSQSPSNKVTEKGKDVELRCDPISGHTALYWYRQSLGQGLEFLIYFQGNSAPDKSGLPSDRFSAERTGGSVSTLTIQRTQQEDSAVYLCASSRDVSKNIQYFGAGTRLSVL.

This sequence joins TRBV12-3 or TRBV12-4 and TRBJ2-3; D uncertain. Between the trimmed V and J ends, which lost 0 bases and 1 base, there was a span of 2 bases. The CDR3 extends over 13 amino acids. CDR3 in DNA: TGTGCCAGCAGTTTAGCCGGCACAGATACGCAGTATTTT. This encodes CASSLAGTDTQYF.